These T cell receptor beta chains were read from a single sample in a study of T cells in Graves' hyperthyroidism and ophthalmopathy. One entry per CDR3 protein results from TCRdb running MiXCR on the multiplex PCR reads. The repertoire consists of 620,000 or so distinct CDR3 sequences, with 14% occurring once and the leading ten covering 12%. Sequenced material: blood. Every receptor here comes from a woman aged 45-65 years with Graves' ophthalmopathy. Both conserved end residues are part of each CDR3. Each record gives: J gene, clone size, CDR3 length, V gene, D gene, CDR3 DNA, CDR3 protein. D genes are given only for firm matches. Clone size appears in some rows only: once, few, many, or a class for an expanded clone.

TRBJ1-2	-	13	TRBV20-1	TRBD1	TGCAGTGCTAGACCGGGACAGGGGTATGGCTACACCTTC	CSARPGQGYGYTF
TRBJ1-5	-	14	TRBV19	-	TGTGCCAGTAGTATAGTTGGCAGCAATCAGCCCCAGCATTTT	CASSIVGSNQPQHF
TRBJ2-7	many	15	TRBV13	-	TGTGCCATCGGGACTCGAGTAGGTTCCTCCTACGAGCAGTACTTC	CAIGTRVGSSYEQYF
TRBJ2-7	many	16	TRBV7-6	-	TGTGCCAGCAGCTTGGGTACTAGCCACCTGACCTACGAGCAGTACTTC	CASSLGTSHLTYEQYF
TRBJ2-2	-	14	TRBV9	-	TGTGCCAGCAGCGTAGAAATATTCACCGGGGAGCTGTTTTTT	CASSVEIFTGELFF
TRBJ2-1	many	19	TRBV12-5	TRBD2	TGTGCTAGTGCCCCTTTGGTGTTAGCGGGAGGGATCTCCTACAATGAGCAGTTCTTC	CASAPLVLAGGISYNEQFF
TRBJ2-1	-	17	TRBV4-2	-	TGTGCCAGCAGCCAAGTAGCGGTTACTAGCTCCTACAATGAGCAGTTCTTC	CASSQVAVTSSYNEQFF
TRBJ2-5	many	18	TRBV7-9	TRBD2	TGTGCCAGCAGCTCCTCCGGACTAGCGGGAGGGTCCTTCGAGACCCAGTACTTC	CASSSSGLAGGSFETQYF
TRBJ1-6	few	13	TRBV6-1	-	TGTGCCAGCAGTGAAGCCTACGATTCACCCCTCCACTTT	CASSEAYDSPLHF
TRBJ2-7	many	15	TRBV7-2	TRBD1	TGTGCCAGCAGCTATCAACAGGGGGCTGGGTACGAGCAGTACTTC	CASSYQQGAGYEQYF
TRBJ1-5	-	18	TRBV19	-	TGTGCCAGTAGTATAACCCCCTTTATGGGTCGCAGCAATCAGCCCCAGCATTTT	CASSITPFMGRSNQPQHF
TRBJ1-2	many	17	TRBV2	-	TGTGCCAGCAGTGAAGCGTACCCCGACAGAGGACGCTATGGCTACACCTTC	CASSEAYPDRGRYGYTF
TRBJ2-7	many	17	TRBV7-9	-	TGTGCCAGCAGCTTAGGCAACGCGGGAAGTCAGAGTTACGAGCAGTACTTC	CASSLGNAGSQSYEQYF
TRBJ2-1	many	16	TRBV11-1	TRBD2	TGTGCCAGCAGCTTAACGGCGGGAGGTTTAACGAATGAGCAGTTCTTC	CASSLTAGGLTNEQFF
TRBJ2-1	many	17	TRBV6-1	TRBD1	TGTGCCAGCAGTGAACTCGGGACAGGGATCCTCTACAATGAGCAGTTCTTC	CASSELGTGILYNEQFF
TRBJ2-7	-	14	TRBV6-2/TRBV6-3	-	TGTGCCAGCAGAAACCCGGCAGGTACCTACGAGCAGTACTTC	CASRNPAGTYEQYF
TRBJ2-7	-	15	TRBV27	-	TGTGCCAGCAGTCTATCAGGAGTGACGGGCTACGAGCAGTACTTC	CASSLSGVTGYEQYF
TRBJ2-1	few	13	TRBV25-1	-	TGTGCCAGCAGTGAATATTGGGGTGATGAGCAGTTCTTC	CASSEYWGDEQFF
TRBJ2-6	-	17	TRBV5-1	-	TGCGCCAGCAGCTTGGGGCTTTCGGGGCAAGGGTCCAACGTCCTGACTTTC	CASSLGLSGQGSNVLTF
TRBJ2-1	-	14	TRBV12-3/TRBV12-4	-	TGTGCCAGCAGCCGACTGCCCTCCTACAATGAGCAGTTCTTC	CASSRLPSYNEQFF
TRBJ2-6	few	16	TRBV6-1	TRBD2	TGTGCCAGCAACTTAGCGGGAGAGAGTGGGGCCAACGTCCTGACTTTC	CASNLAGESGANVLTF
TRBJ2-1	few	17	TRBV10-3	TRBD2	TGTGCCATCAGTGAGGAAGGACTAGCAGTCTCCTACAATGAGCAGTTCTTC	CAISEEGLAVSYNEQFF
TRBJ1-1	few	13	TRBV2	TRBD1	TGTGCCAGCGCCGGGACAGAGAACACTGAAGCTTTCTTT	CASAGTENTEAFF
TRBJ2-7	many	19	TRBV28	TRBD1	TGTGCCAGCAGTTCCCCCCCCGGCGAAGTCGGGACAGGGGACTACGAGCAGTACTTC	CASSSPPGEVGTGDYEQYF
TRBJ2-2	-	16	TRBV6-2/TRBV6-3	TRBD1	TGTGCCAGCAGCCAGAGGACAGGGTCTTTCGGCGGGGAGCTGTTTTTT	CASSQRTGSFGGELFF
TRBJ2-7	-	13	TRBV4-3	-	TGCGCCAGCGCTTTTGACAGAAACTACGAGCAGTACTTC	CASAFDRNYEQYF
TRBJ2-7	many	15	TRBV20-1	TRBD2	TGCAGTGCTGCACTAGCGGGAGGCCCTTTTTACGAGCAGTACTTC	CSAALAGGPFYEQYF
TRBJ2-4	few	14	TRBV9	-	TGTGCCAGCAATGGCGGGACGGCCAAAAACATTCAGTACTTC	CASNGGTAKNIQYF
TRBJ2-7	many	13	TRBV2	-	TGTGCCAGCAGTGAATCGAGGTCTTACGAGCAGTACTTC	CASSESRSYEQYF
TRBJ2-7	many	15	TRBV3-1	-	TGTGCCAGCAGCCAAACGGGACGGAACCCCTACGAGCAGTACTTC	CASSQTGRNPYEQYF
TRBJ1-4	-	15	TRBV7-6	-	TGTGCCAGCAGCTCCAGCAGGAGATTTAATGAAAAACTGTTTTTT	CASSSSRRFNEKLFF
TRBJ2-2	many	17	TRBV7-3	TRBD2	TGTGCCAGCAGCTTAAGGGGACTAGCGGGAAACACCGGGGAGCTGTTTTTT	CASSLRGLAGNTGELFF
TRBJ1-4	-	24	TRBV5-5	TRBD1	TGTGCCAGCAGCTTGGCCTTTCCAATCCGTCCCGGGACAGGGAAAGGGGCTGAGAATGAAAAACTGTTTTTT	CASSLAFPIRPGTGKGAENEKLFF
TRBJ1-2	many	13	TRBV20-1	TRBD1	TGCAGTGCACCCGGGACAGGGGGCAATGGCTACACCTTC	CSAPGTGGNGYTF
TRBJ1-5	-	15	TRBV19	TRBD1	TGTGCCAGTAGTGTCGGGACAGGGGACAATCAGCCCCAGCATTTT	CASSVGTGDNQPQHF
TRBJ2-2	few	18	TRBV7-9	-	TGTGCCAGCAGCTCCCCGCCGCCGGACAAGCCGAACACCGGGGAGCTGTTTTTT	CASSSPPPDKPNTGELFF
TRBJ1-1	-	13	TRBV20-1	TRBD1	TGCAGTGCTAGAGTACCAGGGGGCACTGAAGCTTTCTTT	CSARVPGGTEAFF
TRBJ2-3	many	16	TRBV5-5	TRBD2	TGTGCCAGCAGCTACGGGACTAGCGACCGCACAGATACGCAGTATTTT	CASSYGTSDRTDTQYF
TRBJ2-7	many	14	TRBV20-1	TRBD2	TGCAGTGCCACCCCTAGCGGGAGAGAAGAAAGGCAGTACTTC	CSATPSGREERQYF
TRBJ2-7	many	13	TRBV29-1	-	TGCAGCCAAAAGGACGGAAGCTCCTACGAGCAGTACTTC	CSQKDGSSYEQYF
TRBJ2-2	-	14	TRBV7-3	-	TGTGCCAGCAGCCCATATGGGGGTACCGGGGAGCTGTTTTTT	CASSPYGGTGELFF
TRBJ2-2	many	16	TRBV12-3/TRBV12-4	-	TGTGCCAGCAGTTTAGCGGGACACATGAACACCGGGGAGCTGTTTTTT	CASSLAGHMNTGELFF
TRBJ2-5	-	19	TRBV20-1	TRBD2	TGCAGTGCTCATGAGGCAGAACCGGGACTAGCGGGCCAGCAAGAGACCCAGTACTTC	CSAHEAEPGLAGQQETQYF
TRBJ2-2	many	17	TRBV6-1	TRBD2	TGTGCCAGCAGTTATTCTATTGGGAGGGGAAACACCGGGGAGCTGTTTTTT	CASSYSIGRGNTGELFF
TRBJ1-5	few	13	TRBV5-5	-	TGTGCCAGCAGGCAGTTTCCGAATCAGCCCCAGCATTTT	CASRQFPNQPQHF
TRBJ1-1	many	14	TRBV7-2	TRBD1	TGTGCCAGCAGCCGTGACAGGGTTGGGACTGAAGCTTTCTTT	CASSRDRVGTEAFF
TRBJ2-5	few	13	TRBV28	TRBD2	TGTGCCAGCAGAAGGGACTACCTAGAGACCCAGTACTTC	CASRRDYLETQYF
TRBJ2-3	many	16	TRBV7-8	TRBD1	TGTGCCAGCAGCTTAGCGACAGGGGCCCACACAGATACGCAGTATTTT	CASSLATGAHTDTQYF
TRBJ2-4	few	13	TRBV20-1	TRBD1	TGCAGTGCTTCTACAGGGGTCCAAAACATTCAGTACTTC	CSASTGVQNIQYF
TRBJ2-2	many	14	TRBV20-1	-	TGCAGTGCCAGCCTACAATTAGACACCGGGGAGCTGTTTTTT	CSASLQLDTGELFF